This is a list of T cell receptor beta chains from one sample in a study of regulatory T cells in long-lasting Graves disease. TCRdb re-analysed the multiplex PCR reads in MiXCR, keeping a single row per CDR3 protein. The data contain over 300,000 distinct CDR3 sequences, roughly a fifth of them singletons. The sequencing here drew on peripheral blood mononuclear cells (PBMCs), taken when the disease was refractory, from a patient treated with antithyroid drugs. The receptors here all came from a female donor with Graves disease. CDR3s include the opening cysteine and the closing phenylalanine or tryptophan. The order of the fields is clone size, V gene, D gene, J gene, CDR3 protein, CDR3 DNA. D genes are given only for firm matches. Rows give clone size only sometimes, using once, few, many, or a class for an expanded clone.

clone_size: many
v_call: TRBV2
d_call: -
j_call: TRBJ2-7
cdr3_aa: CASSPRWRGREQYF
cdr3_nt: TGTGCCAGCAGCCCCCGTTGGCGGGGGCGCGAGCAGTACTTC

clone_size: many
v_call: TRBV6-1
d_call: -
j_call: TRBJ1-1
cdr3_aa: CASREQGRTEAFF
cdr3_nt: TGTGCCAGCAGGGAACAGGGTCGTACTGAAGCTTTCTTT

clone_size: many
v_call: TRBV2
d_call: TRBD2
j_call: TRBJ2-1
cdr3_aa: CASKGLAGALSSYNEQFF
cdr3_nt: TGTGCCAGCAAGGGACTAGCGGGGGCCCTTAGCTCCTACAATGAGCAGTTCTTC

clone_size: -
v_call: TRBV6-1
d_call: -
j_call: TRBJ2-4
cdr3_aa: CASSKSLAGAKNIQYF
cdr3_nt: TGTGCCAGCAGTAAATCCCTCGCGGGGGCCAAAAACATTCAGTACTTC

clone_size: few
v_call: TRBV27
d_call: TRBD2
j_call: TRBJ2-2
cdr3_aa: CASSFGTSGELFF
cdr3_nt: TGTGCCAGCAGTTTCGGGACTAGCGGGGAGCTGTTTTTT

clone_size: many
v_call: TRBV7-3
d_call: TRBD1
j_call: TRBJ1-1
cdr3_aa: CASRGQPNTEAFF
cdr3_nt: TGTGCCAGCAGGGGACAGCCGAACACTGAAGCTTTCTTT

clone_size: -
v_call: TRBV18
d_call: -
j_call: TRBJ2-2
cdr3_aa: CASSPVSGELFF
cdr3_nt: TGTGCCAGCTCACCAGTTTCCGGGGAGCTGTTTTTT

clone_size: -
v_call: TRBV12-3/TRBV12-4
d_call: -
j_call: TRBJ2-3
cdr3_aa: CASRDRDSESRDTQYF
cdr3_nt: TGTGCCAGCAGGGATCGGGACTCAGAAAGTAGAGATACGCAGTATTTT

clone_size: many
v_call: TRBV27
d_call: TRBD2
j_call: TRBJ2-7
cdr3_aa: CASSLSGGNSYEQYF
cdr3_nt: TGTGCCAGCAGTTTATCGGGGGGGAACTCCTACGAGCAGTACTTC

clone_size: few
v_call: TRBV24-1
d_call: TRBD1
j_call: TRBJ1-2
cdr3_aa: CATSDSSGGYGYAF
cdr3_nt: TGTGCCACCAGTGATTCATCAGGGGGCTATGGCTACGCCTTC

clone_size: many
v_call: TRBV6-2/TRBV6-3
d_call: -
j_call: TRBJ2-7
cdr3_aa: CASSEAAGRIDEQYF
cdr3_nt: TGTGCCAGCAGTGAAGCGGCGGGGAGGATTGACGAGCAGTACTTC

clone_size: -
v_call: TRBV3-1
d_call: -
j_call: TRBJ2-7
cdr3_aa: CASSQDGPGHRSSYEQYF
cdr3_nt: TGTGCCAGCAGCCAAGATGGGCCGGGACACCGAAGCTCCTACGAGCAGTACTTC

clone_size: many
v_call: TRBV7-2
d_call: TRBD1
j_call: TRBJ2-7
cdr3_aa: CASSFVDRPYEQYF
cdr3_nt: TGTGCCAGCAGCTTTGTGGACAGGCCCTACGAGCAGTACTTC

clone_size: few
v_call: TRBV20-1
d_call: TRBD2
j_call: TRBJ2-7
cdr3_aa: CSAVSGGSYEQYF
cdr3_nt: TGCAGTGCGGTTAGCGGGGGTTCCTACGAGCAGTACTTC

clone_size: many
v_call: TRBV20-1
d_call: -
j_call: TRBJ1-5
cdr3_aa: CSASRANQPQHF
cdr3_nt: TGCAGTGCTAGTAGGGCGAATCAGCCCCAGCATTTT

clone_size: few
v_call: TRBV27
d_call: -
j_call: TRBJ1-6
cdr3_aa: CASSLTRNSYNSPLHF
cdr3_nt: TGTGCCAGCAGCTTGACGAGGAATTCCTATAATTCACCCCTCCACTTT

clone_size: -
v_call: TRBV2
d_call: TRBD2
j_call: TRBJ2-3
cdr3_aa: CASSGTSGGNTQYF
cdr3_nt: TGTGCCAGCAGTGGGACTAGCGGGGGGAATACGCAGTATTTT

clone_size: many
v_call: TRBV28
d_call: -
j_call: TRBJ2-7
cdr3_aa: CASSLNPNRDTLLSYEQYF
cdr3_nt: TGTGCCAGCAGTCTGAACCCCAACCGGGACACTCTCCTCTCCTACGAGCAGTACTTC

clone_size: -
v_call: TRBV11-1
d_call: TRBD1
j_call: TRBJ1-2
cdr3_aa: CASSASRDRVNYGYTF
cdr3_nt: TGTGCCAGCAGCGCCTCCCGGGACAGGGTCAACTATGGCTACACCTTC